A selection of T cell receptor beta chains follows, all from one sample in a study of blood T cell repertoires in COVID-19. Clones were sequenced by immunoSEQ multiplex PCR, and TCRdb holds only the in-frame ones, with some missing. The sample has 250,000 to 400,000 clones; roughly 88% are singletons. Sequenced sample: peripheral blood. The receptors were gathered from a woman aged 30 to 39 with COVID-19, enrolled during active disease. Both conserved end residues are part of each CDR3. D genes are given only for firm matches. Expanded clones are given a class, and other clones once, few, many or no size at all.

D gene	clone size	J gene	V gene	CDR3 DNA	CDR3 protein
.	.	TRBJ2-7	TRBV12-3/TRBV12-4	TGTGCCAGCAGTAGACTCGGCTACGAGCAGTACTTC	CASSRLGYEQYF
TRBD1	.	TRBJ2-2	TRBV7-3	TGTGCCAGCAGGAGAGGGGGCGCGAACACCGGGGAGCTGTTTTTT	CASRRGGANTGELFF
.	.	TRBJ1-1	TRBV11-3	TGTGCCAGCAGCTTAGCTAATCCTACTTTGAACACTGAAGCTTTCTTT	CASSLANPTLNTEAFF
.	.	TRBJ1-2	TRBV30	TGTGCCTGGAGTGTGGGTGGTGCCCTTAGGGGTTATGGCTACACCTTC	CAWSVGGALRGYGYTF
TRBD2	.	TRBJ2-1	TRBV11-2	TGTGCCAGCAGCTTTACGGGAGGGGGCTCCTACAATGAGCAGTTCTTC	CASSFTGGGSYNEQFF
TRBD1	.	TRBJ2-7	TRBV6-5	TGTGCCAGCAGTTACTTATTCTCAAGAGGGACAGATGAGCAGTACTTC	CASSYLFSRGTDEQYF
TRBD1	.	TRBJ1-1	TRBV6-5	TGTGCCAGCAGTCAACAGGGGGACACTGAAGCTTTCTTT	CASSQQGDTEAFF
.	.	TRBJ1-2	TRBV30	TGTGCCTGGAGTGTAGCTGCAGGTTTAAACTATGGCTACACCTTC	CAWSVAAGLNYGYTF
.	.	TRBJ1-1	TRBV15	TGTGCCACCAGCAGAATGTCAGATGAAGCTTTCTTT	CATSRMSDEAFF
TRBD1	.	TRBJ1-2	TRBV18	TGTGCCAGCTCACGATCGGGACAGGGGGCTCAAGGCTACACCTTC	CASSRSGQGAQGYTF
TRBD1	once	TRBJ1-3	TRBV7-8	TGTGCCAGCAGCCAACAAGGACAGGGGGGCACTGGAAACACCATATATTTT	CASSQQGQGGTGNTIYF
.	.	TRBJ2-3	TRBV24-1	TGTGCCACCAGTGAGGTTCGCCCGGGGAAGTTGACAGATACGCAGTATTTT	CATSEVRPGKLTDTQYF
TRBD1	.	TRBJ1-4	TRBV9	TGTGCCAGCAGCGTAGACAGGGGCACTAATGAAAAACTGTTTTTT	CASSVDRGTNEKLFF
.	.	TRBJ1-2	TRBV28	TGTGCCAGCAGTCTCCCGAACATATACTATGGCTACACCTTC	CASSLPNIYYGYTF
.	.	TRBJ1-1	TRBV15	TGTGCCACCAGCAGAGATCGAGCGGCGGGTGAAGCTTTCTTT	CATSRDRAAGEAFF
TRBD1	.	TRBJ1-1	TRBV5-1	TGCGCCAGCAGACGGGACAGGGGGAACACTGAAGCTTTCTTT	CASRRDRGNTEAFF
.	.	TRBJ2-7	TRBV2	TGTGCCAGCAGTGATCAGATCTCCTACGAGCAGTACTTC	CASSDQISYEQYF
TRBD1	.	TRBJ1-2	TRBV27	TGTGCCAGCAGTTTATCTGGGACAGGCTATGGCTACACCTTC	CASSLSGTGYGYTF
.	.	TRBJ2-7	TRBV30	TGTGCCTGGGGACTCCCCTACGAGCAGTACTTC	CAWGLPYEQYF
TRBD2	.	TRBJ2-1	TRBV28	TGTGCCAGCAGCTTAATAGCGGGTAAATACAATGAGCAGTTCTTC	CASSLIAGKYNEQFF
TRBD2	.	TRBJ2-3	TRBV5-6	TGTGCCAGCAGCCAAGGGACTACAAGCACAGATACGCAGTATTTT	CASSQGTTSTDTQYF
TRBD2	.	TRBJ2-7	TRBV6-2/TRBV6-3	TGTGCCAGCAGTTACCAGACTAGCGGTGACGAGCAGTACTTC	CASSYQTSGDEQYF
TRBD2	.	TRBJ2-1	TRBV15	TGTGCCACCAGCAGAACCGGGACTAGGGAGTTCTTC	CATSRTGTREFF
.	.	TRBJ1-3	TRBV15	TGTGCCACCAGCAGAGACCGGACATCGGGAAACACCATATATTTT	CATSRDRTSGNTIYF